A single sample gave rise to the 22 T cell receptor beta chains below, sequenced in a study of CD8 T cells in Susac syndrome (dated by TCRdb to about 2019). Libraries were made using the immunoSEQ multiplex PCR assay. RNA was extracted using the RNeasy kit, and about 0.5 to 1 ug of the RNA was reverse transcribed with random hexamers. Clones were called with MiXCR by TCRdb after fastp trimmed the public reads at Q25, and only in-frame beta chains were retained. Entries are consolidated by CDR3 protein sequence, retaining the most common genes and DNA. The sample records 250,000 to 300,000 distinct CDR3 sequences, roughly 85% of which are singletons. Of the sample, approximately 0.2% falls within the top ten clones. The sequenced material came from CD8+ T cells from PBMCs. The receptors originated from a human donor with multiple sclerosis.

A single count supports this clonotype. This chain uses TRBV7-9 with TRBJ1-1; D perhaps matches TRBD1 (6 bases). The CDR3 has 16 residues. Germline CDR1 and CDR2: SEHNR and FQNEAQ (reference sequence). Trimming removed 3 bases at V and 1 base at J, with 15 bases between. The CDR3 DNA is TGTGCCAGCAGCTTGGCGCACGGACAGACGAACACTGAAGCTTTCTTT. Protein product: CASSLAHGQTNTEAFF.

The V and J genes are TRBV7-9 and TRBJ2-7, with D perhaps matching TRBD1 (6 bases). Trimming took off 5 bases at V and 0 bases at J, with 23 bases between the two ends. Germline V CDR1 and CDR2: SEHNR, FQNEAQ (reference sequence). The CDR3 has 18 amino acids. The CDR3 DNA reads TGTGCCAGCAGCCTTCCATGGACAGCCAGCGTCAACTCCTACGAGCAGTACTTC. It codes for CASSLPWTASVNSYEQYF.

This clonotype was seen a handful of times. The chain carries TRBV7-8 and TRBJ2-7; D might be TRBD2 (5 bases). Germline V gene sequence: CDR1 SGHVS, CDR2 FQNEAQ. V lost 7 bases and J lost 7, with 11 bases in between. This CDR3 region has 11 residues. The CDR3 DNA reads TGTGCCAGCACGGACTTACGGGAGCAGTACTTC. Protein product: CASTDLREQYF.

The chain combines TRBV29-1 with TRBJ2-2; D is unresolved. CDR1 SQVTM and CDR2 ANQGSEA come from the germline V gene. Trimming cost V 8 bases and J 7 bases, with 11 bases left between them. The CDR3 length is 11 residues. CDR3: CSTTGNGELFF. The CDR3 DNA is TGCAGCACGACTGGTAACGGGGAGCTGTTTTTT.

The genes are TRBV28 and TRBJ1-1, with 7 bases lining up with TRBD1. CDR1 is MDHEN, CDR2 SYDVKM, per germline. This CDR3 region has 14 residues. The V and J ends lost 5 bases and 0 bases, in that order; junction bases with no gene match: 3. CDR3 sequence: CASSRGQLNTEAFF. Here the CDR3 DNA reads TGTGCCAGCAGTCGGGGACAGCTGAACACTGAAGCTTTCTTT.

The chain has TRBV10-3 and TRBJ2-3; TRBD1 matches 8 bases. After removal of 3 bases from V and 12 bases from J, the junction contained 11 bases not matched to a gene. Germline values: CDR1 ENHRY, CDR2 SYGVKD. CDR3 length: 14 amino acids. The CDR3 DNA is TGTGCCATCAGTGAAAGGGACAGGCGGTACCTTCAGTATTTT. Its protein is CAISERDRRYLQYF.

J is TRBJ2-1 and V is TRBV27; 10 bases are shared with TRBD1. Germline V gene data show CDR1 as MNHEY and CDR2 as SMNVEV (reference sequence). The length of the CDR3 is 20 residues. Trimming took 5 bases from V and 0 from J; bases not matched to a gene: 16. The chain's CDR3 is CASSTPGTGAYLSSYNEQFF. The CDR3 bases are TGTGCCAGCAGTACACCCGGGACAGGGGCGTATTTGAGCTCCTACAATGAGCAGTTCTTC.

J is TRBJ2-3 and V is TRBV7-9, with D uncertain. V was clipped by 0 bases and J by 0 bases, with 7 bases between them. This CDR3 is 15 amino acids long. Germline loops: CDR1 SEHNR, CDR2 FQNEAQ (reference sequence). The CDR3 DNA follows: TGTGCCAGCAGCTTAGCCCCGTCTAGCACAGATACGCAGTATTTT. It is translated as CASSLAPSSTDTQYF.

CDR3 sequence reads: CASSLARASSYEQYF. The CDR3 DNA reads TGTGCCAGCAGCTTAGCGCGAGCTAGTTCCTACGAGCAGTACTTC. The chain couples TRBV11-1 to TRBJ2-7; no reliable D call. The germline V gene has CDR1 SGHAT and CDR2 FQDESV (reference sequence). This CDR3 is built from 15 residues. V was pared by 0 bases and J by 1 base, with 10 bases between.

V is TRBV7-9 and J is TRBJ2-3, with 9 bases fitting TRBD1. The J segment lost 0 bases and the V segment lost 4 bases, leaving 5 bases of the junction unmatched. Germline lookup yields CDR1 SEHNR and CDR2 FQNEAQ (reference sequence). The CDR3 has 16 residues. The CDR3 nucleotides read TGTGCCAGCAGCTCGATACAGGGGGCTAGCACAGATACGCAGTATTTT. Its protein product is CASSSIQGASTDTQYF.

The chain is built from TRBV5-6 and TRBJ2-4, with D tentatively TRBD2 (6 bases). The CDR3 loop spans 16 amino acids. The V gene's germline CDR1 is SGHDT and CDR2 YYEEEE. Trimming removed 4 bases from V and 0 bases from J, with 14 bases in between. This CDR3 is CASSPRDWQAKNIQYF. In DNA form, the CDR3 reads TGTGCCAGCAGCCCCCGGGACTGGCAAGCCAAAAACATTCAGTACTTC.

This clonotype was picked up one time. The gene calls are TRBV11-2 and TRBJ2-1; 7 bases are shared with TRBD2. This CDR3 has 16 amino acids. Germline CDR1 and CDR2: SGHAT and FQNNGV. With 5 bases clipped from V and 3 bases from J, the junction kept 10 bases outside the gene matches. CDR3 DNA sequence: TGTGCCAGCAGCCCGAATCTCCGGGACTACTACAATGAGCAGTTCTTC. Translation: CASSPNLRDYYNEQFF.

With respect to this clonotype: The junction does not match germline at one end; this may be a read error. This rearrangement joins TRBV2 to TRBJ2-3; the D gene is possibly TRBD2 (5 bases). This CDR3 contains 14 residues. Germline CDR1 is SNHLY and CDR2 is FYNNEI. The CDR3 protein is CASCDRVGADTQYF. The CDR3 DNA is TGTGCCAGCTGTGACCGAGTCGGGGCAGATACGCAGTATTTT.

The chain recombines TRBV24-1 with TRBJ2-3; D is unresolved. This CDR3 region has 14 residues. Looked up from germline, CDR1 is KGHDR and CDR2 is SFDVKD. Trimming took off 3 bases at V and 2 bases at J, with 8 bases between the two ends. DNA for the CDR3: TGTGCCACCAGTGATGGCAGCAACACAGATACGCAGTATTTT. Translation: CATSDGSNTDTQYF.

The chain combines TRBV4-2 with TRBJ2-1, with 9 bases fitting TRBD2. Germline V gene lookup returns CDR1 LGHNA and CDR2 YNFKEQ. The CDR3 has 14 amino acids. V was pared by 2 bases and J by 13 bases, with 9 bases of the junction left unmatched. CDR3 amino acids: CASSQRLAASLQFF. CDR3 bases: TGTGCCAGCAGCCAAAGACTAGCGGCATCTCTCCAGTTCTTC.

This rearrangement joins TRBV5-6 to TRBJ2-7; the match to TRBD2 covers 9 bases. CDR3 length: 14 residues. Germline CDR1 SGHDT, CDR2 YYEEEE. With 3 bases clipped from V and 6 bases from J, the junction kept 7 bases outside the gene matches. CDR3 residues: CASSSGLAAFEQYF. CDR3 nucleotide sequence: TGTGCCAGCAGCTCGGGACTAGCAGCCTTCGAGCAGTACTTC.

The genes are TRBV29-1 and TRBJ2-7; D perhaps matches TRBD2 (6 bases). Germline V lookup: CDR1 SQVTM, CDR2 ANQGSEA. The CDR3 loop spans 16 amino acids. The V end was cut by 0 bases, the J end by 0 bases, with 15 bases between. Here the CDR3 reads CSVEEVGGVSSYEQYF. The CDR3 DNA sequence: TGCAGCGTTGAAGAGGTCGGGGGAGTGAGCTCCTACGAGCAGTACTTC.

The CDR3 DNA is TGTGCCAGCAGCCCTAGACTAGCGGAAATGTGGAGCTCCTACAATGAGCAGTTCTTC. This codes for CASSPRLAEMWSSYNEQFF. This sequence joins TRBV5-6 and TRBJ2-1, with 9 nucleotides matching TRBD2. After removal of 4 bases from V and 0 bases from J, the junction contained 14 bases not matched to a gene. CDR1 and CDR2 (germline): SGHDT, YYEEEE. The CDR3 sequence is 19 residues long.

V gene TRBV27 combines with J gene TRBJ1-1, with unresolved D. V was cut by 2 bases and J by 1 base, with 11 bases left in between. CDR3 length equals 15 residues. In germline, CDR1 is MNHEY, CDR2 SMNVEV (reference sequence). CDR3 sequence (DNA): TGTGCCAGCAGTTTAAAAAAAGACCCGAACACTGAAGCTTTCTTT. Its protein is CASSLKKDPNTEAFF.

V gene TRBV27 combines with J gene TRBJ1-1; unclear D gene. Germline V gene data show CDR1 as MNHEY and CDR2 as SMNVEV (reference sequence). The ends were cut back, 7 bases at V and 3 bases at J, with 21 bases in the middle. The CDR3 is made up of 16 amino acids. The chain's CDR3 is CASIKNPGGWYTEAFF. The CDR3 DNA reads TGTGCCAGCATTAAAAACCCGGGAGGATGGTACACTGAAGCTTTCTTT.

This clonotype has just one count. CDR3 sequence: CASTDKGGATGELFF. As DNA, the CDR3 is TGTGCCAGCACCGATAAGGGCGGGGCCACCGGGGAGCTGTTTTTT. The chain joins TRBV7-9 to TRBJ2-2; a weak D match, TRBD2 (6 bases). The CDR3 is made up of 15 amino acids. Germline assignment: CDR1 SEHNR and CDR2 FQNEAQ (reference sequence). Trimming removed 7 bases at V and 4 bases at J, with 16 bases between.

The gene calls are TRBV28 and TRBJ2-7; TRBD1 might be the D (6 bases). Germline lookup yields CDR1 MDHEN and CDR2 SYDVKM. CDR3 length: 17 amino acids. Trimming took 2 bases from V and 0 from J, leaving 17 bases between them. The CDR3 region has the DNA TGTGCCAGCAGTTTACCAGCCTTACGGGACATCTCCTACGAGCAGTACTTC. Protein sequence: CASSLPALRDISYEQYF. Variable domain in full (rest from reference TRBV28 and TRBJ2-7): DVKVTQSSRYLVKRTGEKVFLECVQDMDHENMFWYRQDPGLGLRLIYFSYDVKMKEKGDIPEGYSVSREKKERFSLILESASTNQTSMYLCASSLPALRDISYEQYFGPGTRLTVT.